The clone carrying this T cell receptor (beta chain) was found a few times. V lost 6 bases and J 8 bases, leaving 10 bases between the germline ends. The CDR3 covers 12 residues. The data belong to a study of spatial heterogeneity in lung cancer. Time point of the sample: sample taken at primary tumor resection. TCRdb analysed the 5' RACE reads with MiXCR anew, one entry per CDR3 protein. The table records 90,000 to 95,000 distinct CDR3 sequences, approximately 12% of them present only once. The chain has TRBV12-3 or TRBV12-4 and TRBJ1-4; no clear D gene. The input for sequencing was PBMCs, taken at surgery. The receptor's source is a male donor with early-stage non-small cell lung cancer. CDR3 in DNA: TGTGCCAGCAGGTCCATATTGGAAAAACTGTTTTTT. It codes for CASRSILEKLFF.